This T cell receptor beta chain came from a study of blood T cell repertoires in COVID-19. The overall study: The samples span acute and convalescent COVID-19 from the United States, Italy and Spain.

Participant age was about 18 to 89 years, and participants resided in 20 to 30 US areas. Participants had their cohort set by participant-reported clinical history. Authors' methods: Scientists estimated how many nucleated cells there were by amplifying reference gene primers. Data came from immunoSEQ multiplex PCR; TCRdb stores just in-frame clones and leaves some out. The DNA gave D and trimming, while V, J and clone size come from that table. The repertoire has fewer than 350,000 clones, 90% of them found once; the top ten carry around 1.7%. This CDR3 has 13 amino acids. CDR1 and CDR2 from the germline V gene are MNHEY and SVGEGT. V lost 6 bases to trimming and J lost 9 bases; unmatched junction nucleotides: 4.

Sequenced sample: PBMCs or T cells enriched from blood (not recorded which). This clonotype was sampled from a woman aged 18 to 35 with acute COVID-19. The chain has TRBV6-2 or TRBV6-3 and TRBJ2-2; 10 bases align to TRBD1. CDR3 sequence reads: CASSPTGGRELFF. In nucleotides, the CDR3 is TGTGCCAGCAGCCCGACAGGGGGCCGGGAGCTGTTTTTT.